Each of the 31 T cell receptor beta chains below was sequenced from the same sample in a study of spatial heterogeneity in lung cancer. General study findings and limits: Counts of expanded intratumoral alpha and beta TCRs tracked tumor mutation counts.

No antigen has been assigned to these receptors. The time point denotes: sample taken at primary tumor resection. TCRdb re-called the 5' RACE reads with MiXCR, one entry per CDR3 protein. The sample lists over 15,000 distinct CDR3 sequences; approximately 9.5% were seen once. Sequenced here: lung tumor tissue, sampled at surgery. The source of these receptors is a female donor with early-stage non-small cell lung cancer.

The table lists this clonotype with a few counts. Being off target in a library aimed at alpha chains, this beta chain has a size of little meaning. The chain combines TRBV20-1 with TRBJ2-3; D gene unclear. V shed 4 bases and J shed 0 bases, with 5 bases lying between them. Per the germline V gene, CDR1 is DFQATT and CDR2 is SNEGSKA (reference sequence). CDR3 length equals 12 residues. This chain's CDR3 is CSAKFSTDTQYF. The CDR3 DNA reads as TGCAGTGCTAAGTTTAGCACAGATACGCAGTATTTT.

This clonotype was found once. This could be a read error, since a much larger clone is one nucleotide away. Little can be read into the size of this beta chain, an off-target read in a library designed for alpha chains. The genes are TRBV3-1 and TRBJ2-7; D ambiguous. In germline, CDR1 is LGHDT, CDR2 YNNKEL (reference sequence). The CDR3 runs 13 residues. The chain's CDR3 is CASSQDGRYERYF. The CDR3 DNA follows: TGTGCCAGCAGCCAAGACGGTCGCTACGAGCGGTACTTC.

As for this clonotype: This beta chain turned up in a library designed for alpha chains; as an off-target read, its abundance says little. The V and J genes are TRBV12-3 or TRBV12-4 and TRBJ1-2, with TRBD1 identical over 9 bases. The junction had 3 bases not matched to a gene; V was cut back by 6 bases and J by 1 base. The CDR3 contains 14 residues. The CDR3 DNA reads TGTGCCAGCAGCGGGACAGGGAATAACTATGGCTACACCTTC. Its translation: CASSGTGNNYGYTF.

The table lists this clonotype with a few counts. This beta chain represents an off-target read in a library built for alpha chains; its size is of limited meaning. The rearrangement uses TRBV6-1 and TRBJ1-1; D remains ambiguous. The CDR3 totals 13 residues. Trimming shortened V by 6 bases and J by 1 base, and 9 bases separated the two germline ends. Germline CDR1 and CDR2: MNHNS and SASEGT. CDR3 in DNA: TGTGCCAGCAGCTTCGACGGGAACACTGAAGCTTTCTTT. Protein sequence: CASSFDGNTEAFF.

Turning to this clonotype: Being off target in a library aimed at alpha chains, this beta chain has a size of little meaning. Here the CDR3 DNA reads TGCAGCGTTGGTGGGTACTATGGCTACACCTTC. As protein: CSVGGYYGYTF. The chain joins TRBV29-1 to TRBJ1-2; D gene uncertain. The CDR3 spans 11 residues. With 4 bases removed from V and 3 bases from J, the gap between germline ends came to 6 bases. Looked up from germline, CDR1 is SQVTM and CDR2 is ANQGSEA.

This clonotype has ten or more counts. This beta chain turned up in a library designed for alpha chains; as an off-target read, its abundance says little. This chain uses TRBV20-1 with TRBJ2-1; 9 nucleotides match TRBD2. In germline, CDR1 is DFQATT, CDR2 SNEGSKA (reference sequence). Trimming removed 5 bases from V and 10 bases from J; junction bases left unmatched: 9. CDR3 length equals 13 residues. CDR3 DNA sequence: TGCAGTGCTCCTAAGAATCTAGCGGGGGAGCAGTTCTTC. Translating gives CSAPKNLAGEQFF.

Judged by abundance, this clonotype is medium-sized. This beta chain represents an off-target read in a library built for alpha chains; its size is of limited meaning. This chain links TRBV12-3 or TRBV12-4 with TRBJ1-5; 8 bases map to TRBD1. V was clipped by 6 bases and J by 5 bases; unmatched bases: 12. This CDR3 spans 16 amino acids. The CDR3 sequence is CASSPTGQAGHQPQHF. CDR3 coding DNA: TGTGCCAGCAGCCCCACGGGACAGGCGGGACATCAGCCCCAGCATTTT.

Relative to its sample, this clonotype is medium-sized. Found in a library prepared for alpha chains, this beta chain is an off-target read, and its abundance has little meaning. The V call is TRBV7-3, the J call TRBJ2-1; 12 bases match TRBD2. The germline V gene encodes CDR1 SGHTA and CDR2 FQGTGA. V shed 2 bases, J shed 5 bases, and the junction held 4 bases outside the gene matches. This CDR3 region has 16 residues. The CDR3: CASSLASGGADNEQFF. The CDR3, as DNA: TGTGCCAGCAGCTTAGCTAGCGGGGGGGCCGACAATGAGCAGTTCTTC.

This clonotype was counted at least ten times. This beta chain represents an off-target read in a library built for alpha chains; its size is of limited meaning. J is TRBJ1-4 and V is TRBV29-1; the D is unclear. V dropped 3 bases and J dropped 7 bases, with 6 bases sitting between them. Germline V gene lookup returns CDR1 SQVTM and CDR2 ANQGSEA. CDR3 length: 11 amino acids. The CDR3 loop is CSVEGGEKLFF. The DNA of the CDR3 is TGCAGCGTTGAGGGAGGTGAAAAACTGTTTTTT.

This clonotype was seen only a few times. The size of this beta chain means little, since it is a stray read in a library made for alpha chains. V gene TRBV20-1 combines with J gene TRBJ2-3; 8 nucleotides line up with TRBD2. The CDR3 covers 15 residues. From germline, CDR1 is DFQATT and CDR2 SNEGSKA (reference sequence). J lost 0 bases, V lost 6 bases, and 8 bases had no gene match. The CDR3 region is CSAGRAGGSTDTQYF. CDR3 DNA sequence: TGCAGTGCGGGAAGGGCGGGGGGTAGCACAGATACGCAGTATTTT.

There are many counts of this clonotype. Because this beta chain is a stray read in a library intended to capture alpha chains, its abundance should not be given much weight. The V call is TRBV6-5, the J call TRBJ2-7; D gene uncertain. Germline V gene sequence: CDR1 MNHEY, CDR2 SVGAGI. Trimming left V 0 bases short and J 0 bases short, with 12 bases between. There are 16 residues in the CDR3. Written as DNA, the CDR3 is TGTGCCAGCAGTTACTCGGCAGTACTCAGCTCCTACGAGCAGTACTTC. This codes for CASSYSAVLSSYEQYF.

A note on this clonotype: Since it is a stray read in a library aimed at alpha chains, this beta chain has a size that is not meaningful. The chain combines TRBV29-1 with TRBJ2-7; 7 nucleotides align to TRBD1. The germline gives CDR1 SQVTM, CDR2 ANQGSEA. Unmatched junction bases numbered 15, after V lost 7 bases and J lost 3 bases. The CDR3 is 15 amino acids. Here the CDR3 DNA reads TGCAGCGCCAAAGGGGACAGCAAGCAGGTCTACGAGCAGTACTTC. It translates to CSAKGDSKQVYEQYF.

This clonotype occurred many times. This beta chain is a stray sequence in a library constructed for alpha chains; its clone size is not meaningful. The chain is built from TRBV2 and TRBJ1-1; no reliable D call. The CDR3 runs 14 residues. In germline, CDR1 is SNHLY, CDR2 FYNNEI. V shed 7 bases and J shed 5 bases, with 17 bases lying between them. CDR3 loop: CASIVRKGGTEAFF. In DNA, the CDR3 is TGTGCCAGCATAGTTCGAAAGGGAGGGACTGAAGCTTTCTTT.

This clonotype was picked up a small number of times. Within a library made for alpha chains, this beta chain is off target, and its count is uninformative. This chain links TRBV18 with TRBJ2-7; D remains ambiguous. CDR3 length: 12 residues. Germline CDR1 is KGHSH and CDR2 is LQKENI. Trimming pared 3 bases from V and 4 bases from J, leaving 7 bases between. The CDR3 loop is CASSPADYEQYF. CDR3 sequence (DNA): TGTGCCAGCTCACCTGCAGATTACGAGCAGTACTTC.

Note on this clonotype: This beta chain is a stray sequence in a library constructed for alpha chains; its clone size is not meaningful. The chain joins TRBV2 to TRBJ1-2; 8 nucleotides align to TRBD1. This CDR3 contains 15 residues. CDR1 and CDR2 (germline): SNHLY, FYNNEI. Unmatched junction bases numbered 10, after V lost 5 bases and J lost 5 bases. CDR3 protein: CASSTRQGRTYGYTF. CDR3 in DNA: TGTGCCAGCAGTACCCGACAGGGGCGAACATATGGCTACACCTTC.

As for this clonotype: With the library built for alpha chains, this beta chain is off target and its frequency is not meaningful. The chain combines TRBV6-5 with TRBJ2-3; TRBD1 aligns across 9 bases. This CDR3 contains 15 residues. V shed 2 bases, J shed 0 bases, and the junction held 0 bases outside the gene matches. The germline CDR1 and CDR2 sequences are MNHEY and SVGAGI. The CDR3 loop reads CASSYGTGSTDTQYF. Written as DNA, the CDR3 is TGTGCCAGCAGTTACGGGACAGGGAGCACAGATACGCAGTATTTT.

Worth noting for this clonotype: A much more abundant neighbour one base away suggests this may be a read error. Since it is a stray read in a library aimed at alpha chains, this beta chain has a size that is not meaningful. The chain combines TRBV11-2 with TRBJ2-4; D is possibly TRBD1 (6 bases). The CDR3 totals 19 residues. Germline assignment: CDR1 SGHAT and CDR2 FQNNGV. Written as DNA, the CDR3 is TGTGTCAGCAGCCGATCGGACAGTTTTTTCGACCTAGCCAAAAACATTCAGTACTTC. Translation gives CVSSRSDSFFDLAKNIQYF.

The sample holds many counts of this clonotype. This beta chain was picked up by a library intended for alpha chains and is off target, so its count carries little meaning. The rearrangement links TRBV5-1 to TRBJ1-2; TRBD1 is a possible D gene (6 bases). CDR3 size: 14 residues. The V gene's germline CDR1 is SGHRS and CDR2 YFSETQ. Trimming shortened V by 0 bases and J by 4 bases, and 10 bases separated the two germline ends. This chain's CDR3 is CASSLGTVIYGYTF. DNA for the CDR3: TGCGCCAGCAGCTTGGGGACAGTCATCTATGGCTACACCTTC.

By share, this clonotype ranks as medium-sized. This beta chain represents an off-target read in a library built for alpha chains; its size is of limited meaning. The CDR3 reads CSAKRVRGLLGEQYF. CDR3 sequence (DNA): TGCAGTGCTAAGCGCGTCCGGGGACTGCTCGGCGAGCAGTACTTC. The chain has TRBV20-1 and TRBJ2-7; a possible D gene is TRBD2 (6 bases). There are 15 residues in the CDR3. The V gene lost 4 bases and the J gene lost 6 bases, with 22 bases spanning the gap. Germline CDR1 is DFQATT and CDR2 is SNEGSKA (reference sequence).

At least ten counts were recorded for this clonotype. The library was designed around alpha chains, so this beta chain is a stray read whose abundance carries little weight. V usage is TRBV20-1 and J usage is TRBJ1-4; D is ambiguous. This CDR3 is 11 amino acids long. The germline V gene has CDR1 DFQATT and CDR2 SNEGSKA (reference sequence). The V gene lost 2 bases and the J gene lost 10 bases, with 8 bases spanning the gap. The CDR3 DNA sequence: TGCAGTGCTAGATCCGTTGGAAAACTGTTTTTT. This gives the protein CSARSVGKLFF.

This clonotype was observed many times. This beta chain lies outside the target of a library built for alpha chains; its clone size means little. The V call is TRBV3-1, the J call TRBJ1-1, with D possibly TRBD1 on 5 matching bases. Germline V lookup: CDR1 LGHDT, CDR2 YNNKEL (reference sequence). V was pared by 2 bases and J by 1 base, with 14 bases between. The CDR3 has 16 residues. The CDR3 DNA reads TGTGCCAGCAGCCAATCGGATCAGGGCTGGAACACTGAAGCTTTCTTT. This gives the protein CASSQSDQGWNTEAFF.

This clonotype was observed a few times. This beta chain turned up in a library designed for alpha chains; as an off-target read, its abundance says little. The J gene is TRBJ1-5, the V gene TRBV5-1; D is perhaps TRBD1 (6 bases). The CDR3 has 17 residues. V lost 0 bases, J lost 0 bases, and 13 bases lay in between. Germline-derived CDR1 and CDR2 are SGHRS and YFSETQ. Here the CDR3 reads CASSLGAGTHSNQPQHF. Here the CDR3 DNA reads TGCGCCAGCAGCTTGGGAGCCGGGACACATAGCAATCAGCCCCAGCATTTT.

This clonotype was counted at least ten times. This beta chain is a stray read from a library made for alpha chains; its abundance is not meaningful. CDR3 in DNA: TGCAGTGCGAGGACAGGGGTGGAGTTAGGCACTGAAGCTTTCTTT. Its translation: CSARTGVELGTEAFF. The chain couples TRBV20-1 to TRBJ1-1, with 9 bases aligning to TRBD1. Germline CDR1 is DFQATT and CDR2 is SNEGSKA (reference sequence). The CDR3 spans 15 residues. After removal of 6 bases from V and 4 bases from J, the junction contained 12 bases not matched to a gene.

Turning to this clonotype: This beta chain is a stray sequence in a library constructed for alpha chains; its clone size is not meaningful. DNA for the CDR3: TGCGCCAGCAGCCAAGATCTATCCGAGGGTTGGGGGGCGTTAACAAACATTCAGTACTTC. The encoded protein is CASSQDLSEGWGALTNIQYF. The chain links TRBV4-3 to TRBJ2-4; D could derive from TRBD1 or TRBD2 (6 bases each). This CDR3 region has 20 residues. CDR1 and CDR2 (germline): LGHNA, YSLEER. V gave up 0 bases and J gave up 6 bases, with 27 bases separating them.

This clonotype was found a few times. The size of this beta chain means little, since it is a stray read in a library made for alpha chains. This CDR3 reads CAISPGGSKNIQYF. The DNA of the CDR3 is TGTGCCATCAGCCCGGGAGGCAGTAAAAACATTCAGTACTTC. The genes are TRBV10-3 and TRBJ2-4, with TRBD2 matching over 7 bases. The V gene's germline CDR1 is ENHRY and CDR2 SYGVKD. The CDR3 is 14 amino acids. V lost 6 bases to trimming and J lost 4 bases; unmatched junction nucleotides: 6.

For this clonotype: A library made for alpha chains picked up this beta chain off target, so its size means little. The rearrangement uses TRBV29-1 and TRBJ2-7, with a weak D call TRBD2 (6 bases). V was cut by 4 bases and J by 2 bases, with 12 bases left in between. This CDR3 has 13 residues. From germline, CDR1 is SQVTM and CDR2 ANQGSEA. CDR3 DNA: TGCAGCGTTGCGGGACTGGGTCCCTACGAGCAGTACTTC. This translates into CSVAGLGPYEQYF.

A few counts support this clonotype. This beta chain is an off-target read within a library intended for alpha chains, so its frequency means little. The chain carries TRBV20-1 and TRBJ2-3, with 7 bases aligning to TRBD2. V gave up 5 bases and J gave up 1 base; unmatched junction bases: 9. Per the germline V gene, CDR1 is DFQATT and CDR2 is SNEGSKA (reference sequence). The CDR3 is made up of 15 amino acids. CDR3 residues: CSAPAGPTGTDTQYF. The CDR3 DNA follows: TGCAGTGCTCCAGCGGGACCTACGGGCACAGATACGCAGTATTTT.

Of note for this clonotype: The library was designed around alpha chains, so this beta chain is a stray read whose abundance carries little weight. This chain joins TRBV2 and TRBJ2-2; TRBD1 agrees at 9 bases. Per the germline V gene, CDR1 is SNHLY and CDR2 is FYNNEI. V lost 6 bases to trimming and J lost 4 bases; unmatched junction nucleotides: 9. The CDR3 length is 16 residues. The CDR3 loop reads CASSSQGALSTGELFF. CDR3 sequence (DNA): TGTGCCAGCAGCTCACAGGGGGCGCTTAGCACCGGGGAGCTGTTTTTT.

This clonotype is medium-sized (0.01 to 0.1%) in the sample. This beta chain slipped into a library made for alpha chains as a stray read, so its size is not meaningful. The chain joins TRBV9 to TRBJ2-3, with D maybe TRBD2 (6 bases). V was clipped by 0 bases and J by 5 bases, with 16 bases between them. The CDR3 length is 16 residues. From germline, CDR1 is SGDLS and CDR2 YYNGEE. This CDR3 is CASSVATGGREDTQYF. CDR3 coding DNA: TGTGCCAGCAGCGTAGCTACCGGAGGGAGAGAAGATACGCAGTATTTT.

The sample holds a few counts of this clonotype. The library was prepared for alpha chains; this beta chain is a stray read, so its frequency means little. The chain carries TRBV12-3 or TRBV12-4 and TRBJ1-2, with 8 positions matching TRBD1. The CDR3 runs to 16 residues. The junction had 10 bases not matched to a gene; V was cut back by 5 bases and J by 2 bases. CDR3 in DNA: TGTGCCAGCAGTGTAAGCAGGGGGCCGGGCAACTATGGCTACACCTTC. It translates to CASSVSRGPGNYGYTF.

This clonotype is medium-sized. A library made for alpha chains picked up this beta chain off target, so its size means little. This chain joins TRBV20-1 and TRBJ2-7; TRBD2 aligns across 7 bases. The CDR3 loop spans 13 amino acids. The J segment lost 2 bases and the V segment lost 3 bases, leaving 4 bases of the junction unmatched. Germline V gives CDR1 DFQATT, CDR2 SNEGSKA (reference sequence). The CDR3 region has the DNA TGCAGTGCTAGTTGGGGGGGAGCCTACGAGCAGTACTTC. The encoded protein is CSASWGGAYEQYF.